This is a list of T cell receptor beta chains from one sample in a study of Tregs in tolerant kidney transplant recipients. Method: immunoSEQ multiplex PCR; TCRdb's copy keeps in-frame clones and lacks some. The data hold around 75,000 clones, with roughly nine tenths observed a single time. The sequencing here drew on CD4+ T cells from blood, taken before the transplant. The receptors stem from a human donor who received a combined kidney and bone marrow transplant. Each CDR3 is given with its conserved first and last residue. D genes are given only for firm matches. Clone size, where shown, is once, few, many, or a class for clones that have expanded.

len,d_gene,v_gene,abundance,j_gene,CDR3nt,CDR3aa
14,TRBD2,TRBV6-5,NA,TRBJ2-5,TGTGCCAGCAGTACACCTAGCGGGAAGGAGACCCAGTACTTC,CASSTPSGKETQYF
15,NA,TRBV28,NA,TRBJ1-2,TGTGCCAGCAGTTTAGAGGGAGGGAATTGGGACGGCTACACCTTC,CASSLEGGNWDGYTF
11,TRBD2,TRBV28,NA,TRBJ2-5,TGTGCCGGCAGCGGGGGAGAGACCCAGTACTTC,CAGSGGETQYF
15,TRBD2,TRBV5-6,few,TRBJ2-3,TGTGCCAGCAGCTTGGCTGGTCTAGCGGGTAATACGCAGTATTTT,CASSLAGLAGNTQYF
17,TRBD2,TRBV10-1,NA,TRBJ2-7,TGCGCCAGCAGTGACAGCCATAGCGGGCACAGCTCCTACGAGCAGTACTTC,CASSDSHSGHSSYEQYF
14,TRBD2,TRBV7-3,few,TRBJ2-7,TGTGCCAGCAGCCCGGGACTAGCGTACAACGAGCAGTACTTC,CASSPGLAYNEQYF
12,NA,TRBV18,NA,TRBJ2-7,TGTGCCAGCCGGACGGGGTCTGGCGAGCAGTACTTC,CASRTGSGEQYF
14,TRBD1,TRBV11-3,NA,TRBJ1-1,TGTGCCAGCAGCAAAGGGACAGCGAACACTGAAGCTTTCTTT,CASSKGTANTEAFF
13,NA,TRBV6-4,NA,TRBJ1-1,TGTGCCAGCAGTCTTCTTGAGGGGGCTGAAGCTTTCTTT,CASSLLEGAEAFF
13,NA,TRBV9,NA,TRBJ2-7,TGTGCCAGCAGCTTTAGTCCGATTTACGAGCAGTACTTC,CASSFSPIYEQYF
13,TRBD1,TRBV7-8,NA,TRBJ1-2,TGTGCCAGCAGCGCCGGGACAGGCTATGGCTACACCTTC,CASSAGTGYGYTF
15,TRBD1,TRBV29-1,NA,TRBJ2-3,TGCAGCGTGGCAGGGACAGCCTTTAGCACAGATACGCAGTATTTT,CSVAGTAFSTDTQYF
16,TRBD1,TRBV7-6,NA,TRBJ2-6,TGTGCCAGCAGCTTAGAGGGGGCCTCTGGGGCCAACGTCCTGACTTTC,CASSLEGASGANVLTF
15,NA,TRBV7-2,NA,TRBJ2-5,TGTGCCAGCAGCTTGCTACTAGAATGGGGAGAGACCCAGTACTTC,CASSLLLEWGETQYF
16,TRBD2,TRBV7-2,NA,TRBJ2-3,TGTGCCAGCAGCTTAGTACTAGCGGAAACCACAGATACGCAGTATTTT,CASSLVLAETTDTQYF
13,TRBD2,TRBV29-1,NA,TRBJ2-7,TGCAGCGTTCGGCTAGCGGGAGGTGTCGAGCAGTACTTC,CSVRLAGGVEQYF
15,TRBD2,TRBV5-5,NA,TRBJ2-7,TGTGCCAGCAGCTTGGTCCCTAGCGGGAGCCACGAGCAGTACTTC,CASSLVPSGSHEQYF
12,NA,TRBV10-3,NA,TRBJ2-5,TGTGCCATCAGTGATCAGGGAGAGACCCAGTACTTC,CAISDQGETQYF
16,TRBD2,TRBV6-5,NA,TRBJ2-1,TGTGCCAGCAGTTATGGTTCACTAGCGCTAGGGGCTGAGCAGTTCTTC,CASSYGSLALGAEQFF
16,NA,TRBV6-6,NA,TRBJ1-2,TGTGCCAGCAGTTACACGGGGGTAAAAGATAGCTATGGCTACACCTTC,CASSYTGVKDSYGYTF